This T cell receptor (beta chain) emerged from a study of beta chain features in type 1 diabetes. Study results and limitations: Reads derived from cDNA could over-represent cells showing high TCR expression. Naive, central memory and Treg TCRB repertoires appeared more alike in patients than in healthy donors. Among patients with Type 1 diabetes, TCRB CDR3s were moderately but significantly shorter in every one of the four CD4+ subsets.

Expressed TCRB transcripts were sequenced because the entire RNA isolate underwent reverse transcription. Clones were read by immunoSEQ multiplex PCR, and TCRdb kept only the in-frame ones, dropping some. The sample lists roughly 300,000 clones, roughly 8.8% occurring once. In this sample, this clone turned up a few times. Its specificity is unknown. Per the germline V gene, CDR1 is SEHNR and CDR2 is FQNEAQ (reference sequence). Trimming took off 3 bases at V and 6 bases at J, with 14 bases between the two ends. The CDR3 totals 14 residues. The receptor was derived from a man younger than 45 with type 1 diabetes. This sequence joins TRBV7-9 and TRBJ2-5; either TRBD1 or TRBD2 may supply D (5 bases each). Specimen: central memory CD4+ T cells from blood. The CDR3 DNA reads TGTGCCAGCAGCTTGGCCCACAGGAGGCAGACCCAGTACTTC. This gives the protein CASSLAHRRQTQYF.